This T cell receptor beta chain was captured by sequencing in a study of human T cells and chemical hapten exposure. Looking at the study overall: On the upper back, patch tests were applied with 0.01% DPC and read at 6 days. Findings of the study overall: Donors, who had alopecia, may show an immune response that differs from healthy people's.

Time point given: pre-sensitization, week 0. Treatment: therapeutic diphenylcyclopropenone sensitization with weekly scalp DPC. Germline V lookup: CDR1 LGHDT, CDR2 YNNKEL (reference sequence). The J segment lost 0 bases and the V segment lost 2 bases, leaving 4 bases of the junction unmatched. This CDR3 spans 18 amino acids. A few counts support this clonotype. As yet, its antigen is unknown. What the library attached to individual cDNA molecules were unique molecular identifiers. TCRdb reprocessed the RACE reads with MiXCR, giving one entry per CDR3 protein. The sample gives about 46,000 distinct CDR3 sequences, 9.4% of which show up once; 11% to 15% is in the top ten.

The receptor comes from a woman in her thirties or forties with alopecia areata. Some clones in this sample may be carry-over from other donors' samples. The sequenced sample was whole blood, obtained in connection with sensitization to the hapten diphenylcyclopropenone (DPC). The chain combines TRBV3-1 with TRBJ2-1; 13 bases align to TRBD2. The CDR3 sequence is CASSQSRTSGSSYNEQFF. The DNA of the CDR3 is TGTGCCAGCAGCCAATCCCGGACTAGCGGGAGCTCCTACAATGAGCAGTTCTTC.